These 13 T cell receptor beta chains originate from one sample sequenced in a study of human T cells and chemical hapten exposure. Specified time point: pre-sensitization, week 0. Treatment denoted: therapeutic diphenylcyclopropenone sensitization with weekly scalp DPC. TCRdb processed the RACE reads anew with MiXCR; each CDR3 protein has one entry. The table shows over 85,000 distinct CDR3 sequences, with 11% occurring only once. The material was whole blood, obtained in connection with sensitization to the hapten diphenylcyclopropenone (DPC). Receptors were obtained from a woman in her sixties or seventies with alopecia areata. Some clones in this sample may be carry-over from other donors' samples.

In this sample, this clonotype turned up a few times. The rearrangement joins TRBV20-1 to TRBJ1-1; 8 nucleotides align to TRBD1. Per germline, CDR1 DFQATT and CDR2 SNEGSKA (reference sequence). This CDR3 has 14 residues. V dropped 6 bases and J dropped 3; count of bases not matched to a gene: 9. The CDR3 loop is CSALRAGGYTEAFF. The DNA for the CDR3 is TGCAGTGCACTACGGGCAGGGGGCTACACTGAAGCTTTCTTT.

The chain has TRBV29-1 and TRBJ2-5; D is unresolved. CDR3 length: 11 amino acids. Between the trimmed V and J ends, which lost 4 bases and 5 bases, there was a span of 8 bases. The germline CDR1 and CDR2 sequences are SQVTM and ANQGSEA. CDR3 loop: CSVGVKETQYF. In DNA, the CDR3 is TGCAGCGTTGGAGTGAAGGAGACCCAGTACTTC.

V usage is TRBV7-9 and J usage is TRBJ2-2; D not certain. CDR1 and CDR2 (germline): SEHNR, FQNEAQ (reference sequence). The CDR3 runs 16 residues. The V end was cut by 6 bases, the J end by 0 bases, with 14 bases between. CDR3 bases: TGTGCCAGCAGAATTCTTGGGGTTACGAACACCGGGGAGCTGTTTTTT. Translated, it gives CASRILGVTNTGELFF. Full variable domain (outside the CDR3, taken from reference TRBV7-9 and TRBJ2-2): DTGVSQNPRHKITKRGQNVTFRCDPISEHNRLYWYRQTLGQGPEFLTYFQNEAQLEKSRLLSDRFSAERPKGSFSTLEIQRTEQGDSAMYLCASRILGVTNTGELFFGEGSRLTVL.

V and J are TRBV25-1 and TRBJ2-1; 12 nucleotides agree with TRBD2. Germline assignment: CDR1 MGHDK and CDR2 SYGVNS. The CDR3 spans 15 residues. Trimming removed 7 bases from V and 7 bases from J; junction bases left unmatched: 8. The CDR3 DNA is TGTGCCAGCACCACGAGGACTAGCGGGGTTAATGAGCAGTTCTTC. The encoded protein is CASTTRTSGVNEQFF.

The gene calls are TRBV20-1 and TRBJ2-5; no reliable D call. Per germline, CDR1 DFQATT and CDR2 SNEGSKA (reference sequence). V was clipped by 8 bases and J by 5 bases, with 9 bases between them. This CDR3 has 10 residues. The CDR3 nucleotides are TGCAGTTCTATGGCGGAGACCCAGTACTTC. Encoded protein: CSSMAETQYF.

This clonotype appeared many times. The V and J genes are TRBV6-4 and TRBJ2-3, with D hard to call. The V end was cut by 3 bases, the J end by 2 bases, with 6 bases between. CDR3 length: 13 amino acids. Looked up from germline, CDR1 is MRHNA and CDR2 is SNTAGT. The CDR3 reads CASSDDTTDTQYF. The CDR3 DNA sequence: TGTGCCAGCAGTGATGACACCACAGATACGCAGTATTTT.

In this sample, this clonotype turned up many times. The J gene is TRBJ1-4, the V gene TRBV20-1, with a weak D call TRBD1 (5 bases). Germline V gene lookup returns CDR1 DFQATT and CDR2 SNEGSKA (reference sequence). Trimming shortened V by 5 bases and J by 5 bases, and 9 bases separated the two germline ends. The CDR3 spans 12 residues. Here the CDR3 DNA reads TGCAGTGCTCTCCAGGGAAATGAAAAACTGTTTTTT. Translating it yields CSALQGNEKLFF.

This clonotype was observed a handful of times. The CDR3 nucleotides are TGCAGCGTTGATACGACCGGGACCGCGCACGAGCAGTACTTC. As protein: CSVDTTGTAHEQYF. J is TRBJ2-7 and V is TRBV29-1; possibly TRBD1 or TRBD2 for D (5 bases each). The germline V gene has CDR1 SQVTM and CDR2 ANQGSEA. V was trimmed by 3 bases and J by 5 bases, leaving 17 bases between them. This CDR3 region has 14 residues.

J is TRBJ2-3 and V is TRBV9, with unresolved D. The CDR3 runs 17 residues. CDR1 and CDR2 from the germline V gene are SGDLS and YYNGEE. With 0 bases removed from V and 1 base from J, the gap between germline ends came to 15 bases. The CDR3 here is CASSVEGGSYRTDTQYF. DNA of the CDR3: TGTGCCAGCAGCGTAGAAGGTGGTAGTTATCGCACAGATACGCAGTATTTT.

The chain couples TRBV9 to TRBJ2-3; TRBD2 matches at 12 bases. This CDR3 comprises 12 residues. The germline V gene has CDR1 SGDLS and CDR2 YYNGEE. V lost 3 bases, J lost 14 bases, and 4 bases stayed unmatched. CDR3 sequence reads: CASSGTSGGRYF. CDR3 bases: TGTGCCAGCAGCGGAACTAGCGGGGGGCGGTATTTT.

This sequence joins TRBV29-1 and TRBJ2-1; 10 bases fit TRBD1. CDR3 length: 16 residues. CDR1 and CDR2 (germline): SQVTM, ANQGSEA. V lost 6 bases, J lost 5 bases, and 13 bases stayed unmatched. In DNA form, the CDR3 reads TGCAGCGTACTATTTACGGGACAGGGGTCCCACAATGAGCAGTTCTTC. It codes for CSVLFTGQGSHNEQFF.

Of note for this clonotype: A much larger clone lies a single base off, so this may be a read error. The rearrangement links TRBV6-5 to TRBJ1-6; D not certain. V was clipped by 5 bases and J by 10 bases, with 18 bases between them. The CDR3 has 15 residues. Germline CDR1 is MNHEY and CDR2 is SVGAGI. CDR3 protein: CASSNPTAGHSPLHF. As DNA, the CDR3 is TGTGCCAGCAGTAACCCAACCGCCGGTCACTCACCCCTCCACTTT.

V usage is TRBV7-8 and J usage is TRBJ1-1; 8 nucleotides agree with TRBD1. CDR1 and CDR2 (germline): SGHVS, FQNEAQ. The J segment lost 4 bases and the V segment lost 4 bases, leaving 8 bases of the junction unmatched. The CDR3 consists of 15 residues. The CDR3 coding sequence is TGTGCCAGCAGCTCCGGACAGGGTTTCGGCACTGAAGCTTTCTTT. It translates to CASSSGQGFGTEAFF.